The present entry profiles one T cell receptor beta chain with its context. Antigen: not known. Sequencing was performed with immunoSEQ multiplex PCR; in TCRdb, only in-frame clones are kept and a portion is missing. The table records 2,500,000 or so clones, over 85% of them present only once. Splitting of CD4+ cells produced CD45RA+ naive and CD45RA-negative memory subsets. The record originates from a study of shared clonotypes between healthy human individuals. Broader study findings: What naive subsets generally showed was a larger estimated richness than memory subsets showed. Naive CD4 clonotypes were shared across a few donors at roughly 5%. Incomplete sequencing of sorted subsets was indicated by rarefaction despite large depth.

This CDR3 is 15 amino acids long. Germline CDR1 and CDR2: LNHDA and SQIVND (reference sequence). V trimming: 6 bases; J trimming: 4 bases; junction bases outside the gene matches: 11. The clonotype originates from a man younger than 35 in good health. This sequence joins TRBV19 and TRBJ1-1; 7 positions agree with TRBD1. Sequencing input: naive CD4+ T cells sorted from blood. The subset was: CD45RA+ positively selected. The chain's CDR3 is CASRNPSDRATEAFF. In DNA, the CDR3 is TGTGCCAGTAGAAATCCTTCAGACAGGGCCACTGAAGCTTTCTTT.